These T cell receptor beta chains were read from a single sample in a study of T cells in Graves' hyperthyroidism and ophthalmopathy. TCRdb re-derived calls from the multiplex PCR reads in MiXCR, one entry per CDR3 protein. The table lists about 760,000 distinct CDR3 sequences, just over 35% of them singletons. Sequencing input: blood. These receptors were obtained from a woman in her thirties or forties with Graves' hyperthyroidism. CDR3s include the opening cysteine and the closing phenylalanine or tryptophan. The D gene is left open where the match is weak.

J,V,D,CDR3
TRBJ1-2,TRBV12-3/TRBV12-4,.,CASTFGARDYGYTF
TRBJ1-1,TRBV6-6,.,CASLEWTEAFF
TRBJ2-7,TRBV10-1,.,CASSESIQGNYNEQYF
TRBJ1-6,TRBV6-4,.,CASSLGTWNSPLHF
TRBJ2-7,TRBV29-1,TRBD1,CSVYDREHLYEQYF
TRBJ1-2,TRBV19,.,CASSIDRGDGYTF
TRBJ2-1,TRBV20-1,TRBD2,CSAKTGGAYDEQFF
TRBJ1-1,TRBV4-1,.,CASSQRKGSTEAFF
TRBJ1-3,TRBV12-3/TRBV12-4,.,CASSSRTASGNTIYF
TRBJ2-2,TRBV5-1,TRBD2,CASSRVLAGGVGELFF
TRBJ1-4,TRBV6-1,TRBD1,CASSDKGGGAWEKLFF
TRBJ1-5,TRBV9,.,CASGGGNQPQHF
TRBJ2-2,TRBV10-1,TRBD2,CASSEGREGTGELFF
TRBJ2-7,TRBV9,.,CASSVGSGRSTNNEQYF
TRBJ1-5,TRBV14,.,CASSPQGHNQPQHF
TRBJ1-2,TRBV19,TRBD1,CASIDLGTGSGYTF
TRBJ1-3,TRBV6-5,.,CASRGNSGNTIYF
TRBJ2-7,TRBV7-9,TRBD1,CASSAYRGREQYF
TRBJ1-3,TRBV2,.,CASSGAGGAGNTIYF
TRBJ2-7,TRBV7-8,.,CASSPTLDRISYEQYF
TRBJ1-1,TRBV7-2,TRBD1,CASGLPQGGTEAFF
TRBJ1-6,TRBV5-8,.,CASSTRTDTNSPLHF
TRBJ2-7,TRBV20-1,TRBD2,CSAFPDGEGRYNEQHF
TRBJ1-2,TRBV20-1,.,CSASTENYGYTF
TRBJ2-5,TRBV7-9,.,CASRPPGTQETQYF
TRBJ2-5,TRBV7-8,.,CASSHDHAGETQYF
TRBJ1-4,TRBV10-3,.,CAIGGDEKLFF
TRBJ1-5,TRBV20-1,.,CSATLLGSNNQPQHF
TRBJ1-3,TRBV19,.,CATRTSGDTIYF
TRBJ2-7,TRBV7-2,TRBD2,CASSFPPLAGGSEQYF
TRBJ2-5,TRBV7-9,.,CASSSAHTGETQYF
TRBJ2-5,TRBV20-1,.,CSARDKGTQYF
TRBJ2-7,TRBV20-1,TRBD2,CSYASSGYEQYF
TRBJ2-2,TRBV11-2,.,CASSFLAAPGELFF
TRBJ2-5,TRBV28,.,CATQLTGDLETQYF
TRBJ1-4,TRBV5-6,.,CASTGYATNEKLFF
TRBJ2-7,TRBV20-1,TRBD1,CSASGQDMPSYEQYF
TRBJ1-1,TRBV11-3,TRBD1,CASRSRGRGAFF
TRBJ1-1,TRBV12-3/TRBV12-4,.,CASSSSGIGEAFF
TRBJ2-1,TRBV29-1,TRBD1,CSVALSTGGSREQFF
TRBJ2-7,TRBV7-2,.,CASSLARQGPTF
TRBJ1-5,TRBV12-3/TRBV12-4,.,CASSVTASDQPQHF
TRBJ1-1,TRBV19,.,CASKMDLNTEAFF
TRBJ1-3,TRBV7-9,.,CATIGGGNTIYF
TRBJ2-7,TRBV7-9,TRBD1,CASSLAVLRDRGPLEQYF
TRBJ2-1,TRBV2,TRBD2,CASSAQTSGNNEQFF
TRBJ2-7,TRBV6-2/TRBV6-3,.,CASSPAGVPYEQYF
TRBJ2-7,TRBV7-9,TRBD1,CASSDSGTGIPYEQYF
TRBJ1-2,TRBV10-3,.,CAISGGRGGYTF
TRBJ2-5,TRBV7-9,.,CASSSRAFETQYF
TRBJ2-2,TRBV10-3,TRBD1,CAISASGQGAITGELFF
TRBJ1-2,TRBV6-5,TRBD1,CASSAGQGGYTF
TRBJ2-2,TRBV5-1,.,CASSRGRLEVNTGEPFF
TRBJ1-5,TRBV7-2,TRBD1,CASSLNLVTGVGQPQHF
TRBJ1-1,TRBV19,.,CASELGDTAEAFF
TRBJ2-5,TRBV19,.,CASKVGPRAGTQYF
TRBJ1-1,TRBV5-1,.,CASTSGGAGYTEAFF
TRBJ1-5,TRBV7-9,TRBD1,CASSLVGGQGGNQPPHF
TRBJ2-5,TRBV7-9,TRBD1,CASSLDRGRSQETQYF